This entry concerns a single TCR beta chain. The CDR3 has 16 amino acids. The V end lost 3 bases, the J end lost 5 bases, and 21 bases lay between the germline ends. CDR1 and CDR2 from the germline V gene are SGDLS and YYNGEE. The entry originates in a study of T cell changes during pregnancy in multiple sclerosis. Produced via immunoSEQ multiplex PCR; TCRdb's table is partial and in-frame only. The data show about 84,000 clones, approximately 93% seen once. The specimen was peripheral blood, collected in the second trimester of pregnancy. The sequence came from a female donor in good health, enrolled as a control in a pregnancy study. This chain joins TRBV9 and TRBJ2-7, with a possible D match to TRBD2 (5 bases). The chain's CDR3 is CASSARGGGAYDEQYF. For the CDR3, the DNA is TGTGCCAGCAGCGCCCGGGGTGGTGGCGCCTATGACGAGCAGTACTTC.